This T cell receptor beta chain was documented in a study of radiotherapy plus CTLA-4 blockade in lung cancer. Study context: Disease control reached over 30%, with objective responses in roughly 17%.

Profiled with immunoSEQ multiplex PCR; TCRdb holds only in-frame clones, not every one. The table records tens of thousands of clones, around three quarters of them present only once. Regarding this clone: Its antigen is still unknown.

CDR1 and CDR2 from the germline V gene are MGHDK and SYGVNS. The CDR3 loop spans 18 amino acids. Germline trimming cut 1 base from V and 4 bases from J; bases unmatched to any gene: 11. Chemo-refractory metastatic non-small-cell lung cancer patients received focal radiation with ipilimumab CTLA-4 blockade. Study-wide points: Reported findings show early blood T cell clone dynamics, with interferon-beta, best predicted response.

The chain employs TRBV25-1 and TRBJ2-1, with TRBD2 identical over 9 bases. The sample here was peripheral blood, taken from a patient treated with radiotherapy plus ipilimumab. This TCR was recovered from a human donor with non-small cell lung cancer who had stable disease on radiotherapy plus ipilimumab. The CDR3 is CASSESGLAGGPYNEQFF. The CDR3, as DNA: TGTGCCAGCAGTGAATCGGGACTGGCGGGGGGGCCATACAATGAGCAGTTCTTC.